The clone carrying this TCR beta chain was seen repeatedly, ten times or more. From the 5' RACE reads, TCRdb called clonotypes with MiXCR, one entry per CDR3 protein. This sample has some 89,000 distinct CDR3 sequences, with 11% found just once. This CDR3 comprises 14 residues. V lost 2 bases and J lost 6, with 12 bases in between. Germline V lookup: CDR1 SSHAT, CDR2 FNYEAQ (reference sequence). The data originate from a study of early T cells in non-severe SARS-CoV-2 infection. The TCR comes from an adult who was a healthcare worker with PCR-confirmed SARS-CoV-2 infection or an uninfected control (not recorded which). Specimen: whole blood, collected at baseline. This chain joins TRBV7-7 and TRBJ2-3; tentative D call: TRBD2 (5 bases). The CDR3 is CASSLSGGRDTQYF. CDR3 coding DNA: TGTGCCAGCAGCTTAAGTGGAGGTCGGGATACGCAGTATTTT. The full variable domain, rest sourced from reference TRBV7-7 and TRBJ2-3, is GAGVSQSPRYKVTKRGQDVTLRCDPISSHATLYWYQQALGQGPEFLTYFNYEAQPDKSGLPSDRFSAERPEGSISTLTIQRTEQRDSAMYRCASSLSGGRDTQYFGPGTRLTVL.